This TCR beta chain was identified in a study of Graves' ophthalmopathy and Graves' hyperthyroidism. The study, taken as a whole, reports: Progression of ophthalmopathy was predicted by the model with around 70% sensitivity and around 72% specificity. Thyroid clonotypes that were expanded above 0.001 frequency mostly also appeared in blood.

In this cohort's terms, stable hyperthyroidism meant no ophthalmopathy by 18 months of follow-up. This clonotype was seen only a few times. Its specificity is unknown. V was shortened by 5 bases and J by 1 base, with 17 bases between the two germline ends. Germline assignment: CDR1 DFQATT and CDR2 SNEGSKA (reference sequence). This CDR3 region has 15 residues. Using RNA transcripts, the TCR beta CDR3 regions were amplified. HTBI-primed RT-PCR formed the first round, and a multiplex PCR formed the second. TCRdb re-analysed the multiplex PCR reads in MiXCR, keeping a single row per CDR3 protein. Here the sample spans roughly 410,000 distinct CDR3 sequences, approximately 15% being singletons.

The specimen sequenced was peripheral blood. This rearrangement joins TRBV20-1 to TRBJ1-1; unclear D gene. This receptor was taken from a woman younger than 35 with stable Graves' hyperthyroidism. As DNA, the CDR3 is TGCAGTGCTGGAGTTTTCGGGGTCCCGAACACTGAAGCTTTCTTT. Translation: CSAGVFGVPNTEAFF.